The rows below give T cell receptor beta chains drawn from one sample of a study of CD8+CD57+ T cells in acquired aplastic anemia. A single record per CDR3 protein comes from TCRdb applying MiXCR to the reads. The table lists tens of thousands of distinct CDR3 sequences, approximately 45% of them singletons. Sequences were obtained from sorted CD4+, CD8+, or CD8+CD57+ T cells (not recorded which) from PBMCs. Receptors originate from a human donor in good health, serving as a control. Both conserved end residues are part of each CDR3. Fields, in order: clone size, V gene, J gene, D gene, CDR3 protein, CDR3 DNA. D genes are given only for firm matches. Size tells how often a clone was seen (once, few, many) or the class of an expanded clone, and some rows leave it out.

>-|TRBV27|TRBJ1-2|-
CASSLATEGEHYGYTF
TGTGCCAGCAGTCTAGCGACAGAGGGAGAACACTATGGCTACACCTTC
>-|TRBV29-1|TRBJ2-7|TRBD1
CSVGGADRGYYEQYF
TGCAGCGTCGGTGGGGCGGACAGGGGTTATTACGAGCAGTACTTC
>many|TRBV19|TRBJ1-1|-
CASTPTLNTEAFF
TGTGCCAGTACCCCGACCCTGAACACTGAAGCTTTCTTT
>-|TRBV24-1|TRBJ2-3|-
CATSDLNELTDTQYF
TGTGCCACCAGTGACCTAAATGAACTGACAGATACGCAGTATTTT
>-|TRBV12-3/TRBV12-4|TRBJ1-2|-
CASSTTREGGYTF
TGTGCCAGCAGTACGACACGGGAGGGTGGCTACACCTTC
>-|TRBV10-3|TRBJ1-6|TRBD1
CAISAGTGSGSPLHF
TGTGCCATCAGCGCTGGGACAGGGTCGGGTTCACCCCTCCACTTT
>many|TRBV16|TRBJ2-1|-
CASSPVGYNEQFF
TGTGCCAGCAGCCCCGTGGGTTACAATGAGCAGTTCTTC
>many|TRBV20-1|TRBJ2-1|-
CSARGYNEQFF
TGCAGTGCTAGAGGGTACAATGAGCAGTTCTTC
>many|TRBV20-1|TRBJ1-1|TRBD1
CSAIRQGINTEAFF
TGCAGTGCTATACGACAGGGAATAAACACTGAAGCTTTCTTT
>many|TRBV20-1|TRBJ1-2|TRBD1
CSARDRTGSGYTF
TGCAGTGCTAGAGATCGGACAGGGTCCGGCTACACCTTC
>many|TRBV7-9|TRBJ2-5|TRBD1
CASSLGTGGLQETQYF
TGTGCCAGCAGCTTAGGGACAGGGGGCCTCCAAGAGACCCAGTACTTC
>-|TRBV10-3|TRBJ1-1|TRBD1
CAISRNTGAGPEAFF
TGTGCCATCAGCCGAAACACAGGGGCGGGACCCGAAGCTTTCTTT
>many|TRBV25-1|TRBJ2-1|TRBD1
CASIPGTGTNEQFF
TGTGCCAGCATACCCGGGACAGGGACCAATGAGCAGTTCTTC
>-|TRBV12-3/TRBV12-4|TRBJ1-4|-
CASSFGDNEKLFF
TGTGCCAGCAGTTTCGGGGATAATGAAAAACTGTTTTTT
>many|TRBV6-1|TRBJ2-7|-
CASSPLAGLTLEQYF
TGTGCCAGCAGTCCTCTTGCGGGCCTCACTCTGGAGCAGTACTTC
>many|TRBV9|TRBJ1-5|-
CASSVDGGNQPQHF
TGTGCCAGCAGCGTAGATGGTGGTAATCAGCCCCAGCATTTT
>many|TRBV24-1|TRBJ2-2|TRBD1
CATSDYPGTDNTGELFF
TGTGCCACCAGTGATTACCCCGGGACAGATAACACCGGGGAGCTGTTTTTT
>many|TRBV11-2|TRBJ2-5|-
CASSFAAPQYF
TGTGCCAGCAGTTTTGCAGCCCCCCAGTACTTC
>-|TRBV7-3|TRBJ2-3|TRBD2
CASSSAGLAADTQYF
TGTGCCAGCAGCTCAGCCGGACTAGCGGCAGATACGCAGTATTTT
>-|TRBV11-1|TRBJ2-1|-
CASSPRTLLDYNEQFF
TGTGCCAGCAGCCCCCGGACTCTCCTAGACTACAATGAGCAGTTCTTC
>-|TRBV19|TRBJ1-5|-
CASSIGRVSNQPQHF
TGTGCCAGTAGTATAGGTCGGGTAAGCAATCAGCCCCAGCATTTT
>-|TRBV2|TRBJ2-3|-
CAGGPGGGTDTQYF
TGTGCCGGGGGACCGGGTGGAGGCACAGATACGCAGTATTTT
>-|TRBV29-1|TRBJ2-7|-
CSVEVGRTDRSYEQYF
TGCAGCGTGGAGGTCGGGAGGACAGATAGATCCTACGAGCAGTACTTC
>-|TRBV13|TRBJ2-5|-
CASSLLGEPLQETQYF
TGTGCCAGCAGCTTACTGGGGGAGCCCCTTCAAGAGACCCAGTACTTC
>-|TRBV6-5|TRBJ1-2|-
CASSYAQGPYGYTF
TGTGCCAGCAGTTACGCGCAGGGTCCGTATGGCTACACCTTC
>few|TRBV3-1|TRBJ1-1|-
CASSQDIGGLGNTEAFF
TGTGCCAGCAGCCAAGACATAGGTGGCTTAGGGAACACTGAAGCTTTCTTT
>-|TRBV10-3|TRBJ1-2|-
CASSLTRNYGYTF
TGTGCCAGCAGTTTAACCCGAAACTATGGCTACACCTTC
>-|TRBV25-1|TRBJ2-3|TRBD2
CASSQQGLAGSGDTQYF
TGTGCCAGCAGCCAACAGGGGCTAGCGGGGTCGGGTGATACGCAGTATTTT
>-|TRBV5-1|TRBJ1-1|TRBD1
CASSLEGGSTEALF
TGCGCCAGCAGCTTGGAAGGGGGCTCCACTGAAGCTCTCTTT
>-|TRBV15|TRBJ1-6|TRBD1
CATSRDRRQGISPLHF
TGTGCCACCAGCAGGGATAGGAGACAGGGGATTTCACCCCTCCACTTT
>-|TRBV30|TRBJ2-5|-
CAWSVPPLGETQYF
TGTGCCTGGAGTGTACCCCCACTTGGGGAGACCCAGTACTTC
>many|TRBV9|TRBJ2-1|TRBD2
CASSVGGSGGAGEQFF
TGTGCCAGCAGCGTAGGAGGTAGCGGGGGGGCTGGTGAGCAGTTCTTC
>few|TRBV2|TRBJ1-5|-
CASNGLGSNQPQHF
TGTGCCAGCAACGGTTTAGGAAGCAATCAGCCCCAGCATTTT
>-|TRBV11-1|TRBJ2-1|-
CASTNKAKGNEQFF
TGTGCCAGCACCAACAAGGCAAAGGGGAATGAGCAGTTCTTC
>-|TRBV28|TRBJ2-7|-
CASSFSLSYEQYF
TGTGCCAGCAGTTTTTCCCTCTCCTACGAGCAGTACTTC
>few|TRBV27|TRBJ1-5|-
CASSTVNQPQHF
TGTGCCAGCAGCACAGTGAATCAGCCCCAGCATTTT
>many|TRBV20-1|TRBJ1-2|-
CSARGAPRGGYTF
TGCAGTGCTAGAGGGGCGCCCCGAGGAGGCTACACCTTC
>-|TRBV25-1|TRBJ1-6|-
CASSVGSGSGSPLHF
TGTGCCAGCAGTGTCGGCTCGGGGTCGGGTTCACCCCTCCACTTT
>-|TRBV29-1|TRBJ2-5|TRBD2
CSGRTSGRRETQYF
TGCAGCGGACGAACTAGCGGGAGAAGAGAGACCCAGTACTTC
>-|TRBV2|TRBJ2-7|TRBD1
CASSEQGQSYEQYF
TGTGCCAGCAGCGAACAGGGACAGTCCTACGAGCAGTACTTC
>many|TRBV20-1|TRBJ2-7|TRBD1
CSASPDRGVSYEQYF
TGCAGTGCTAGTCCCGACAGGGGGGTTTCCTACGAGCAGTACTTC
>few|TRBV2|TRBJ2-7|-
CASSERSYEQYF
TGTGCCAGCAGTGAGCGATCCTACGAGCAGTACTTC
>many|TRBV3-1|TRBJ2-3|-
CASSQGTPTATDTQYF
TGTGCCAGCAGCCAAGGGACCCCAACCGCCACAGATACGCAGTATTTT
>-|TRBV13|TRBJ2-2|-
CASSPRADYTGELFF
TGTGCCAGCAGCCCCAGGGCCGACTACACCGGGGAGCTGTTTTTT
>-|TRBV4-3|TRBJ2-7|TRBD2
CASSHERGDSYEQYF
TGCGCCAGCAGCCATGAGCGGGGGGATTCCTACGAGCAGTACTTC
>few|TRBV6-2/TRBV6-3|TRBJ2-1|TRBD2
CASSYSSGTRGNEQFF
TGTGCCAGCAGTTACTCCTCCGGGACTAGGGGCAATGAGCAGTTCTTC
>many|TRBV3-1|TRBJ2-7|-
CASSQDLASYEQYF
TGTGCCAGCAGCCAAGATCTCGCTTCCTACGAGCAGTACTTC
>once|TRBV7-2|TRBJ2-7|-
CASSLGGRGEQYF
TGTGCCAGCAGCTTAGGCGGCCGGGGTGAGCAGTACTTC
>-|TRBV7-9|TRBJ2-2|-
CASSLGPGAAGELFF
TGTGCCAGCAGCTTAGGTCCGGGGGCAGCCGGGGAGCTGTTTTTT
>-|TRBV9|TRBJ1-6|-
CASSVVGGVNSPLHF
TGTGCCAGCAGCGTAGTTGGAGGGGTCAATTCACCCCTCCACTTT